This T cell receptor (beta chain) appears in the sequencing data of a study of blood T cells in healthy people across ages. The second PCR ran about 6 to 12 cycles with a sample-barcoded 5' primer and J-beta primers. Any given sample supplied a minimum of 2.5 million CDR3-containing paired-end reads. One entry per CDR3 protein results from TCRdb running MiXCR on the 5' RACE reads. In the table there are fewer than 600,000 distinct CDR3 sequences, 27% of which are singletons. There are a few counts of this clonotype. Its antigen is still unknown. Notes on the study in general: In older individuals, TCR beta diversity per million T cells was lower, falling roughly linearly with age.

Germline V gene sequence: CDR1 SGHAT, CDR2 FQNNGV. The CDR3 consists of 18 residues. Deletions cut 0 bases from V and 7 bases from J, with 24 bases between. Separately, the same data were catalogued under a study of T cells of mothers and their children.

The V gene is TRBV11-2, the J gene TRBJ2-5, with D tentatively TRBD1 or TRBD2 (5 bases each). Sequencing was done on a sample of blood. The TCR was taken from a boy between 2 and 15 years old in good health. The CDR3 coding sequence is TGTGCCAGCAGCTTAGATGCCGGGGCCCATCGACCCTGGGGGACCCAGTACTTC. This codes for CASSLDAGAHRPWGTQYF.